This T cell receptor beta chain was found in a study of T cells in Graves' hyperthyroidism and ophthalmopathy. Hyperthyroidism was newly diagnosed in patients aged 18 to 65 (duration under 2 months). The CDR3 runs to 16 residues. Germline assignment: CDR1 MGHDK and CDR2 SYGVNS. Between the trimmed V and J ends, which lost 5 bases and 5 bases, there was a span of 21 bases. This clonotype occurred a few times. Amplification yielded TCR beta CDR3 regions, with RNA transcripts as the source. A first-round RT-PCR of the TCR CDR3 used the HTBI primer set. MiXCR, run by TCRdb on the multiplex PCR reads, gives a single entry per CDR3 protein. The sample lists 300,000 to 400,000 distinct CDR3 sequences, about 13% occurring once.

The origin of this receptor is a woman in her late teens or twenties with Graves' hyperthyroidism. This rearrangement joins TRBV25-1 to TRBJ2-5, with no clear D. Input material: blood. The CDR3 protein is CASSSQGSRFGETQYF. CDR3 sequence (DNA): TGTGCCAGCAGTTCCCAAGGGTCCAGGTTCGGCGAGACCCAGTACTTC.